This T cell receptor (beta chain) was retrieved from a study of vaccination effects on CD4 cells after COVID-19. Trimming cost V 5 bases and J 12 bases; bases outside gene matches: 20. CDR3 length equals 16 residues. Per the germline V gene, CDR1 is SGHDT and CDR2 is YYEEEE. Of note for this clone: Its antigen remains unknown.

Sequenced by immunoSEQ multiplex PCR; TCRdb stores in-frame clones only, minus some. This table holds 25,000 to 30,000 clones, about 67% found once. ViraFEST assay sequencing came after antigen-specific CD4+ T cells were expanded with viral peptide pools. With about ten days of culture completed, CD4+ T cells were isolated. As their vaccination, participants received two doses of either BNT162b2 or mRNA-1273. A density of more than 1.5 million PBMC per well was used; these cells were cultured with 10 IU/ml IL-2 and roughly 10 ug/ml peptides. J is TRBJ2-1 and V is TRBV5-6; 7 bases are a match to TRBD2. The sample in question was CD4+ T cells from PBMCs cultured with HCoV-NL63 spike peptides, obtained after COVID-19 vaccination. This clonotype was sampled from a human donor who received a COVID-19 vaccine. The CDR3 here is CASREALADPSLRQFF. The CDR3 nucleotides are TGTGCCAGCAGAGAGGCCCTAGCGGACCCGAGTTTACGGCAGTTCTTC.